These 14 T cell receptor beta chains came from one sample sequenced in a study of blood T cell repertoires in COVID-19. TCRdb keeps only in-frame clones here, not all; method: immunoSEQ multiplex PCR. The data hold a few hundred thousand clones, with 80% observed a single time. The specimen was PBMCs or T cells enriched from blood (not recorded which). The source of these receptors is a man younger than 40 with acute COVID-19.

The rearrangement uses TRBV4-2 and TRBJ1-2; no definite D call. The CDR3 runs 14 residues. With 0 bases removed from V and 5 bases from J, the gap between germline ends came to 10 bases. Germline V CDR1 and CDR2: LGHNA, YNFKEQ. CDR3 in amino acids: CASSQDRGEYGYTF. In DNA form, the CDR3 reads TGTGCCAGCAGCCAAGATCGGGGAGAGTATGGCTACACCTTC.

This clone was recorded a few times. The gene calls are TRBV14 and TRBJ1-2, with 7 bases that match TRBD1. The CDR3 length is 12 residues. The germline V gene has CDR1 SGHDN and CDR2 FVKESK. V lost 5 bases, J lost 7 bases, and 4 bases stayed unmatched. CDR3 sequence: CASSIHRGGYTF. The CDR3 bases are TGTGCCAGCAGCATACACAGGGGTGGCTACACCTTC.

This rearrangement joins TRBV4-1 to TRBJ1-6; 7 nucleotides line up with TRBD1. CDR1 is MGHRA, CDR2 YSYEKL, per germline. V was clipped by 1 base and J by 6 bases; unmatched bases: 9. The CDR3 is 17 residues long. The CDR3 DNA reads TGCGCCAGCAGCCAAGGGGTCCGGGGACAGCTTAATTCACCCCTCCACTTT. This sequence encodes CASSQGVRGQLNSPLHF.

This chain links TRBV6-5 with TRBJ2-7; D might be TRBD1 (5 bases). Germline CDR1 reads MNHEY; CDR2 reads SVGAGI. The CDR3 is 15 residues long. Trimming cost V 2 bases and J 2 bases, with 13 bases left between them. CDR3 DNA sequence: TGTGCCAGCAGTTACGGCGGCAGGGTTACCTACGAGCAGTACTTC. It codes for CASSYGGRVTYEQYF.

The chain links TRBV10-2 to TRBJ1-2, with 12 bases matching TRBD1. The CDR3 has 14 amino acids. Germline CDR1 WSHSY, CDR2 SAAADI. After removal of 7 bases from V and 8 bases from J, the junction contained 8 bases not matched to a gene. The CDR3 coding sequence is TGCGCCAGCACCCCGGGACAGGGGGCGAAGGGCTACACCTTC. This sequence encodes CASTPGQGAKGYTF.

The chain joins TRBV18 to TRBJ1-1; no reliable D call. There are 13 residues in the CDR3. The germline V gene has CDR1 KGHSH and CDR2 LQKENI. V was clipped by 6 bases and J by 1 base, with 9 bases between them. The CDR3 loop reads CASSPIKNTEAFF. The DNA for the CDR3 is TGTGCCAGCTCCCCAATTAAGAACACTGAAGCTTTCTTT.

The rearrangement joins TRBV19 to TRBJ1-1; 7 bases align to TRBD1. This CDR3 contains 13 residues. CDR1 is LNHDA, CDR2 SQIVND, per germline (reference sequence). Germline trimming cut 5 bases from V and 5 bases from J; bases unmatched to any gene: 5. In DNA form, the CDR3 reads TGTGCCAGTAGTTCCGCAGGGGGGACTGAAGCTTTCTTT. Translation: CASSSAGGTEAFF.

This chain joins TRBV5-1 and TRBJ1-2; D gene ambiguous. CDR1 is SGHRS, CDR2 YFSETQ, per germline. This CDR3 contains 14 residues. Between the trimmed V and J ends, which lost 0 bases and 5 bases, there was a span of 11 bases. DNA for the CDR3: TGCGCCAGCAGCTTGGCCGGGGTGGAATATGGCTACACCTTC. Translation gives CASSLAGVEYGYTF.

This CDR3 reads CAKSTIWGAGANVLTF. The DNA for the CDR3 is TGTGCCAAATCGACCATCTGGGGGGCTGGGGCCAACGTCCTGACTTTC. The gene calls are TRBV2 and TRBJ2-6; the D gene is possibly TRBD2 (6 bases). The length of the CDR3 is 16 residues. Germline CDR1 is SNHLY and CDR2 is FYNNEI. Deletions cut 10 bases from V and 2 bases from J, with 18 bases between.

The CDR3 coding sequence is TGTGCCAGTAGTTGGGGACAGTGGGACGGCTACACCTTC. Protein: CASSWGQWDGYTF. The chain recombines TRBV19 with TRBJ1-2, with 7 bases lining up with TRBD1. Losses at the gene ends were 5 bases for V and 8 bases for J; bases not matched to a gene: 8. Germline loops: CDR1 LNHDA, CDR2 SQIVND (reference sequence). This CDR3 is 13 amino acids long.

Worth noting for this clone: This sample includes further DNA sequences coding for the same CDR3. This rearrangement joins TRBV27 to TRBJ2-7, with 11 bases identical to TRBD1. This CDR3 spans 14 amino acids. Unmatched junction bases numbered 2, after V lost 4 bases and J lost 3 bases. Germline V gene data show CDR1 as MNHEY and CDR2 as SMNVEV (reference sequence). CDR3 coding DNA: TGTGCCAGCAGTTCGGGGACAGGGGGCTACGAGCAGTACTTC. Amino acid sequence: CASSSGTGGYEQYF.

This clone has just one count. The chain employs TRBV7-2 and TRBJ2-3; no reliable D call. Trimming pared 1 base from V and 5 bases from J, leaving 7 bases between. This CDR3 has 13 residues. Germline-derived CDR1 and CDR2 are SGHTA and FQGNSA. The CDR3 nucleotides are TGTGCCAGCAGCTTAGTCTTTCTAGATACGCAGTATTTT. Translating it yields CASSLVFLDTQYF.

The V and J genes are TRBV11-2 and TRBJ2-5; the D gene is possibly TRBD2 (7 bases). This CDR3 has 16 residues. Trimming left V 5 bases short and J 2 bases short, with 18 bases between. Germline CDR1 reads SGHAT; CDR2 reads FQNNGV. CDR3 loop: CASSPERGGPQETQYF. CDR3 sequence (DNA): TGTGCCAGCAGCCCGGAGAGGGGGGGGCCTCAAGAGACCCAGTACTTC. The whole variable domain, remainder taken from reference TRBV11-2 and TRBJ2-5, is EAGVAQSPRYKIIEKRQSVAFWCNPISGHATLYWYQQILGQGPKLLIQFQNNGVVDDSQLPKDRFSAERLKGVDSTLKIQPAKLEDSAVYLCASSPERGGPQETQYFGPGTRLLVL.

The chain couples TRBV7-6 to TRBJ1-6, with 7 positions matching TRBD1. CDR1 is SGHVS, CDR2 FNYEAQ, per germline. After removal of 3 bases from V and 6 bases from J, the junction contained 8 bases not matched to a gene. The CDR3 totals 16 residues. The CDR3 spells CASSFKAGQSNSPLHF. DNA for the CDR3: TGTGCCAGCAGCTTTAAGGCGGGACAGAGTAATTCACCCCTCCACTTT.